Presented here are 18 T cell receptor beta chains from one specimen sequenced in a study of cytomegalovirus exposure and HLA in healthy donors. Researchers ran the PCR with 60 Vbeta and 13 Jbeta primers. The repertoire was sequenced with immunoSEQ multiplex PCR; TCRdb's copy has only in-frame clones and lacks some. Among under 200,000 clones listed, 60% to 85% were seen once. Sequenced sample: PBMCs. These receptor sequences come from a man in his forties in good health and CMV-seronegative.

The V and J genes are TRBV18 and TRBJ1-2, with D possibly TRBD1 on 6 matching bases. CDR1 is KGHSH, CDR2 LQKENI, per germline. Deletions cut 3 bases from V and 10 bases from J, with 18 bases between. The CDR3 sequence is 14 residues long. DNA of the CDR3: TGTGCCAGCTCACCCCTCCCCGGGACACCCGCCTACACCTTC. It encodes CASSPLPGTPAYTF.

The chain joins TRBV30 to TRBJ1-2, with TRBD1 matching 9 bases. J lost 8 bases, V lost 7 bases, and 5 bases had no gene match. Looked up from germline, CDR1 is GTSNPN and CDR2 is SVGIG (reference sequence). This CDR3 comprises 11 residues. Written as DNA, the CDR3 is TGTGCCTCCGGGACAGGGTACGGCTACACCTTC. Translation: CASGTGYGYTF.

The rearrangement links TRBV11-2 to TRBJ1-2; a possible D gene is TRBD1 (6 bases). V lost 5 bases and J 3 bases, leaving 16 bases between the germline ends. There are 15 residues in the CDR3. Germline V gene lookup returns CDR1 SGHAT and CDR2 FQNNGV. CDR3 coding DNA: TGTGCCAGCAGCACAACAAAAAGACAGGACTATGGCTACACCTTC. As protein: CASSTTKRQDYGYTF. Full variable domain (missing parts from reference TRBV11-2 and TRBJ1-2): EAGVAQSPRYKIIEKRQSVAFWCNPISGHATLYWYQQILGQGPKLLIQFQNNGVVDDSQLPKDRFSAERLKGVDSTLKIQPAKLEDSAVYLCASSTTKRQDYGYTFGSGTRLTVV.

The rearrangement joins TRBV18 to TRBJ2-7, with a weak D call TRBD2 (7 bases). Between the trimmed V and J ends, which lost 1 base and 5 bases, there was a span of 12 bases. Per the germline V gene, CDR1 is KGHSH and CDR2 is LQKENI. The CDR3 runs to 14 residues. CDR3 sequence: CASSPRGGGNEQYF. The CDR3 nucleotides read TGTGCCAGCTCACCACGAGGGGGAGGGAACGAGCAGTACTTC.

V and J are TRBV27 and TRBJ2-7; tentative D call: TRBD1 (5 bases). V gave up 4 bases and J gave up 1 base, with 20 bases separating them. Germline CDR1 and CDR2: MNHEY and SMNVEV (reference sequence). This CDR3 comprises 17 residues. CDR3 DNA sequence: TGTGCCAGCAGTTACTCCAGACAGACCGCTGGGTCCTACGAGCAGTACTTC. Residues: CASSYSRQTAGSYEQYF.

This chain uses TRBV7-2 with TRBJ1-1; no definite D call. Germline CDR1 SGHTA, CDR2 FQGNSA. V was cut by 1 base and J by 0 bases, with 9 bases left in between. The CDR3 loop spans 15 amino acids. CDR3 protein: CASSLELLLNTEAFF. The CDR3 nucleotides read TGTGCCAGCAGCTTAGAACTGTTACTGAACACTGAAGCTTTCTTT.

The chain is built from TRBV7-2 and TRBJ2-7, with D perhaps TRBD2 (6 bases). Germline V gene data show CDR1 as SGHTA and CDR2 as FQGNSA. Trimming shortened V by 2 bases and J by 3 bases, and 11 bases separated the two germline ends. The CDR3 has 14 amino acids. CDR3 sequence reads: CASSLNSGYYEQYF. CDR3 nucleotide sequence: TGTGCCAGCAGCTTAAACAGCGGGTACTACGAGCAGTACTTC.

The J gene is TRBJ2-2, the V gene TRBV7-3, with TRBD1 matching 9 bases. V gave up 1 base and J gave up 5 bases; unmatched junction bases: 5. The CDR3 has 16 amino acids. Germline V lookup: CDR1 SGHTA, CDR2 FQGTGA. The CDR3 DNA reads TGTGCCAGCAGCTTAAGCCGGGACAGGGCAACCGGGGAGCTGTTTTTT. This sequence encodes CASSLSRDRATGELFF.

This chain uses TRBV5-1 with TRBJ2-1, with TRBD2 matching over 10 bases. V lost 2 bases to trimming and J lost 9 bases; unmatched junction nucleotides: 11. This CDR3 contains 16 residues. Germline lookup yields CDR1 SGHRS and CDR2 YFSETQ. The CDR3 loop reads CASSLGLAGGFGEQFF. DNA for the CDR3: TGCGCCAGCAGCTTAGGATTAGCGGGGGGTTTCGGTGAGCAGTTCTTC.

CDR3 nucleotide sequence: TGCAGCGTTGTACCGGGAGGGCCCAATGAGCAGTTCTTC. It encodes CSVVPGGPNEQFF. V and J are TRBV29-1 and TRBJ2-1, with 8 bases identical to TRBD2. With V trimmed by 4 bases and J by 6 bases, 5 bases remained unmatched. The germline V gene encodes CDR1 SQVTM and CDR2 ANQGSEA. This CDR3 has 13 residues.

This rearrangement joins TRBV30 to TRBJ1-3; D ambiguous. Germline loops: CDR1 GTSNPN, CDR2 SVGIG (reference sequence). V was trimmed by 1 base and J by 4 bases, leaving 8 bases between them. The length of the CDR3 is 13 residues. The CDR3: CAWSGRAGNTIYF. CDR3 coding DNA: TGTGCCTGGAGTGGGAGGGCAGGAAACACCATATATTTT.

V is TRBV7-2 and J is TRBJ2-7; 12 bases are shared with TRBD2. With 1 base clipped from V and 6 bases from J, the junction kept 13 bases outside the gene matches. The CDR3 consists of 18 residues. Per the germline V gene, CDR1 is SGHTA and CDR2 is FQGNSA. CDR3: CASSLVASGRAVSGEQYF. The CDR3 region has the DNA TGTGCCAGCAGCTTAGTGGCTAGCGGGAGGGCCGTGTCGGGCGAGCAGTACTTC.

The V gene is TRBV7-6, the J gene TRBJ2-2; no clear D gene. This CDR3 comprises 16 residues. V dropped 5 bases and J dropped 1 base, with 14 bases sitting between them. CDR1 SGHVS and CDR2 FNYEAQ come from the germline V gene. In nucleotides, the CDR3 is TGTGCCAGCAGCCCCACACAATCACGGAACACCGGGGAGCTGTTTTTT. It is translated as CASSPTQSRNTGELFF.

V and J are TRBV21-1 and TRBJ2-1; the table names TRBD2, a call not compared with the DNA. TRBV21-1 is reported as a pseudogene. The CDR3 covers 21 residues. The CDR3 bases are TGTGCCGGACGCGCTAAGGGTCTAGCGATACAGCCGATCCTCTCCTACAATGAGCAGTTCTTC. Translation gives CAGRAKGLAIQPILSYNEQFF.

The chain has TRBV19 and TRBJ2-5; 7 nucleotides line up with TRBD1. Judging by the DNA end, TRBJ2-7 fits better; the J call may be wrong. Germline V gene sequence: CDR1 LNHDA, CDR2 SQIVND (reference sequence). CDR3 size: 15 residues. CDR3 sequence (DNA): TGTGCCAGTAGATGGTCGGGGCAGGGGGTTTACGAGCAGTACTTC. It codes for CASRWSGQGVYEQYF.

The chain links TRBV7-4 to TRBJ1-6; no clear D. Germline lookup yields CDR1 SGHVT and CDR2 SQSDAQ. There are 18 residues in the CDR3. The germline V and J ends were trimmed by 1 base and 0 bases, with 13 bases remaining between them. The CDR3 here is CASSLVHSESSYNSPLHF. The CDR3 DNA sequence: TGTGCCAGCAGCTTAGTCCACAGTGAGAGCTCCTATAATTCACCCCTCCACTTT.

The chain couples TRBV5-1 to TRBJ2-1; tentatively, D is TRBD2 (6 bases). Between the trimmed V and J ends, which lost 0 bases and 5 bases, there was a span of 12 bases. The V gene's germline CDR1 is SGHRS and CDR2 YFSETQ. The CDR3 has 15 residues. The CDR3, as DNA: TGCGCCAGCAGCTTGGGGGTAGCGGTCAACAATGAGCAGTTCTTC. This codes for CASSLGVAVNNEQFF. Full variable domain (missing parts from reference TRBV5-1 and TRBJ2-1): KAGVTQTPRYLIKTRGQQVTLSCSPISGHRSVSWYQQTPGQGLQFLFEYFSETQRNKGNFPGRFSGRQFSNSRSEMNVSTLELGDSALYLCASSLGVAVNNEQFFGPGTRLTVL.

This clone was counted between two and nine times. The chain employs TRBV2 and TRBJ1-4; 10 bases are shared with TRBD1. The germline gives CDR1 SNHLY, CDR2 FYNNEI. V trimming: 7 bases; J trimming: 8 bases; junction bases outside the gene matches: 7. The CDR3 spans 14 residues. Written as DNA, the CDR3 is TGTGCCAGCAAAGGGGGGACAGGGGAAGAAAAACTGTTTTTT. Residues: CASKGGTGEEKLFF.